These 10 T cell receptor beta chains originate from one sample sequenced in a study of CD4 T cells in relation to SARS-CoV-2 and coronaviruses (dated by TCRdb to about 2021). The receptor library was made with the immunoSEQ multiplex PCR assay. Here the immuneACCESS table is served through TCRdb, limited to in-frame sequences with V and J called. Missing clones are a known gap in these copies; in checked studies unresolved V genes cover under half, and the rest lacks a known reason. Counted in this sample were tens of thousands of clones; approximately 83% of them appeared once. Less than 4% of the sample is taken by the ten largest. Sequencing input: memory CD4+ T cells from PBMCs. The label giving this sample's cell subset or site can be read as: memory (non-naive) CD4+ T cells. Receptors originate from an adult with COVID-19.

The rearrangement uses TRBV24-1 and TRBJ2-5, with 10 bases matching TRBD1. V dropped 1 base and J dropped 2; count of bases not matched to a gene: 6. CDR1 is KGHDR and CDR2 is SFDVKD in the germline V gene. This CDR3 contains 17 residues. The CDR3 reads CATSDLRTGGPQETQYF. The CDR3 DNA reads as TGTGCCACCAGTGATTTACGGACAGGGGGGCCTCAAGAGACCCAGTACTTC.

This sequence joins TRBV29-1 and TRBJ1-6; 9 bases line up with TRBD1. V lost 6 bases and J lost 7; bases outside the gene matches: 4. The CDR3 extends over 13 amino acids. Per germline, CDR1 SQVTM and CDR2 ANQGSEA. For the CDR3, the DNA is TGCAGCGTGGGGACAGGGAGGAATTCACCCCTCCACTTT. Residues: CSVGTGRNSPLHF.

The chain carries TRBV19 and TRBJ2-7; the D gene is possibly TRBD2 (5 bases). Germline V gene lookup returns CDR1 LNHDA and CDR2 SQIVND (reference sequence). The ends were cut back, 1 base at V and 6 bases at J, with 19 bases in the middle. The CDR3 loop spans 16 amino acids. As DNA, the CDR3 is TGTGCCAGTAGTATAGGCTCCGGGCTAGCTATCAGCGAGCAGTACTTC. Amino acids: CASSIGSGLAISEQYF.

CDR3 in DNA: TGTGCCAGCAGCGCGGGACAGCCAACCCTGGTCTATGGCTACACCTTC. Translated: CASSAGQPTLVYGYTF. V is TRBV7-2 and J is TRBJ1-2; 7 nucleotides line up with TRBD1. The CDR3 contains 16 residues. The trim removed 5 bases at V and 4 bases at J, leaving 13 bases unmatched. In germline, CDR1 is SGHTA, CDR2 FQGNSA. Looking up the rest from reference TRBV7-2 and TRBJ1-2 gives the full variable domain: GAGVSQSPSNKVTEKGKDVELRCDPISGHTALYWYRQSLGQGLEFLIYFQGNSAPDKSGLPSDRFSAERTGGSVSTLTIQRTQQEDSAVYLCASSAGQPTLVYGYTFGSGTRLTVV.

The rearrangement joins TRBV19 to TRBJ1-3, with D possibly matching TRBD1 (5 bases). CDR1 is LNHDA and CDR2 is SQIVND in the germline V gene (reference sequence). The V and J ends lost 3 bases and 2 bases respectively, with 20 bases between them. This CDR3 spans 18 amino acids. This CDR3 reads CASSMGGTLFAAGNTIYF. CDR3 nucleotide sequence: TGTGCCAGTAGTATGGGGGGAACTTTGTTCGCGGCTGGAAACACCATATATTTT.

This sequence joins TRBV2 and TRBJ2-2; 8 bases agree with TRBD1. CDR1 SNHLY and CDR2 FYNNEI come from the germline V gene. V lost 3 bases and J lost 2; bases outside the gene matches: 11. This CDR3 spans 18 amino acids. The chain's CDR3 is CASSDSQGAFSNTGELFF. Written as DNA, the CDR3 is TGTGCCAGCAGTGATAGTCAGGGGGCCTTCTCAAACACCGGGGAGCTGTTTTTT.

This clone was seen a few times. J is TRBJ2-7 and V is TRBV5-4; TRBD2 is a possible D gene (6 bases). Germline loops: CDR1 SGHNT, CDR2 YYREEE (reference sequence). V was clipped by 0 bases and J by 3 bases, with 16 bases between them. The CDR3 extends over 16 amino acids. Here the CDR3 reads CASSLAVSSADYEQYF. CDR3 DNA sequence: TGTGCCAGCAGCTTGGCCGTTTCTAGCGCCGACTACGAGCAGTACTTC.

This chain's CDR3 is CASSLPGLAGVNEQFF. The CDR3 nucleotides are TGTGCCAGCAGCTTACCGGGACTAGCGGGAGTCAATGAGCAGTTCTTC. The rearrangement links TRBV7-6 to TRBJ2-1, with TRBD2 matching 14 bases. V trimming: 2 bases; J trimming: 6 bases; junction bases outside the gene matches: 3. CDR3 length equals 16 residues. Germline loops: CDR1 SGHVS, CDR2 FNYEAQ.

This sequence joins TRBV2 and TRBJ2-1; a weak D match, TRBD1 (7 bases). V was cut by 6 bases and J by 0 bases, with 9 bases left in between. The CDR3 extends over 14 amino acids. Germline-derived CDR1 and CDR2 are SNHLY and FYNNEI. CDR3 bases: TGTGCCAGCAGGCAGGGGGGCTCCTACAATGAGCAGTTCTTC. Amino acid sequence: CASRQGGSYNEQFF.

The V gene is TRBV24-1, the J gene TRBJ2-3; 8 bases are a match to TRBD1. Germline loops: CDR1 KGHDR, CDR2 SFDVKD. V was pared by 0 bases and J by 4 bases, with 8 bases of the junction left unmatched. This CDR3 region has 17 residues. CDR3 coding DNA: TGTGCCACCAGTGATTTGCATGGGCAGGGGGCTGCAGATACGCAGTATTTT. Encoded protein: CATSDLHGQGAADTQYF.